What follows describes a single TCR beta chain. The antigen is unknown. These data belong to a study of OX40 agonist ivuxolimab in advanced cancers. The table came from immunoSEQ multiplex PCR; TCRdb's copy has only in-frame clones and leaves some out. The sample includes about 17,000 clones, approximately 80% of them seen just once. Germline V gene data show CDR1 as SGHTA and CDR2 as FQGNSA. The ends were cut back, 5 bases at V and 0 bases at J, with 5 bases in the middle. The CDR3 length is 13 residues. Study observations and caveats: At 0.1 to 3.0 mg/kg, clonal expansion of CD4+ and CD8+ blood T cells had occurred by week 6.

The starting material was CD4+ or CD8+ T cells sorted from blood, obtained in a trial of the OX40 agonist ivuxolimab. V usage is TRBV7-2 and J usage is TRBJ1-5, with D uncertain. The receptor was derived from an adult with an advanced solid tumor such as melanoma, head and neck, liver or kidney cancer. The CDR3 nucleotides are TGTGCCAGCAGCCGCGGTAGCAATCAGCCCCAGCATTTT. Its protein product is CASSRGSNQPQHF. The full variable domain, rest sourced from reference TRBV7-2 and TRBJ1-5, is GAGVSQSPSNKVTEKGKDVELRCDPISGHTALYWYRQSLGQGLEFLIYFQGNSAPDKSGLPSDRFSAERTGGSVSTLTIQRTQQEDSAVYLCASSRGSNQPQHFGDGTRLSIL.